This passage covers 5 T cell receptor beta chains from one sample sequenced in a study of OX40 agonist ivuxolimab in advanced cancers. Profiled with immunoSEQ multiplex PCR; TCRdb holds only in-frame clones, not every one. Of about 62,000 clones in the sample, about 81% were seen once. This specimen was CD4+ or CD8+ T cells sorted from blood, taken in a trial of the OX40 agonist ivuxolimab. Every receptor here comes from an adult with an advanced solid tumor such as melanoma, head and neck, liver or kidney cancer.

This chain uses TRBV5-4 with TRBJ1-4; D ambiguous. V lost 0 bases to trimming and J lost 5 bases, with 8 bases between them. CDR1 and CDR2 (germline): SGHNT, YYREEE (reference sequence). The CDR3 has 14 residues. The CDR3 nucleotides read TGTGCCAGCAGCTTGGGTTTCCTCAATGAAAAACTGTTTTTT. It yields the protein CASSLGFLNEKLFF.

The chain couples TRBV7-9 to TRBJ2-5, with 9 positions matching TRBD2. Germline CDR1 reads SEHNR; CDR2 reads FQNEAQ (reference sequence). V lost 3 bases to trimming and J lost 4 bases; unmatched junction nucleotides: 6. The CDR3 runs to 15 residues. CDR3 sequence reads: CASSFGAGGRETQYF. As DNA, the CDR3 is TGTGCCAGCAGCTTTGGGGCGGGGGGGAGAGAGACCCAGTACTTC.

The V call is TRBV9, the J call TRBJ1-1, with TRBD1 matching 7 bases. This CDR3 region has 13 residues. J was trimmed by 7 bases and V by 4 bases; bases with no gene match: 7. Germline-derived CDR1 and CDR2 are SGDLS and YYNGEE. The CDR3 region has the DNA TGTGCCAGCAGCACGAGCCACAGGGGTGAAGCTTTCTTT. Residues: CASSTSHRGEAFF.

This chain joins TRBV29-1 and TRBJ1-2, with TRBD1 identical over 8 bases. This CDR3 region has 13 residues. Germline V gene sequence: CDR1 SQVTM, CDR2 ANQGSEA. V dropped 6 bases and J dropped 7; count of bases not matched to a gene: 10. The CDR3 sequence: CSVQTGAWGGYTF. CDR3 nucleotide sequence: TGCAGCGTACAGACAGGGGCTTGGGGTGGCTACACCTTC.

The V and J genes are TRBV29-1 and TRBJ1-2; 10 bases align to TRBD1. The V gene end was trimmed by 6 bases and the J gene end by 3 bases; junction bases not matched to a gene: 10. CDR1 is SQVTM, CDR2 ANQGSEA, per germline. The CDR3 totals 15 residues. The CDR3 DNA is TGCAGCGTAGCGCTCGGACAGGGGGGACACTATGGCTACACCTTC. Its protein is CSVALGQGGHYGYTF.